This T cell receptor beta chain was recorded in a study of T-cell reconstitution after alpha-beta-depleted transplantation in children. Study-wide results and caveats: When one year had passed after transplant, most T-cell counts and diversity came from newly produced T cells.

Germline V gene data show CDR1 as SGHRS and CDR2 as YFSETQ. The CDR3 has 13 amino acids. Trimming left V 3 bases short and J 5 bases short, with 11 bases between. Preparing the TCRbeta library involved the use of unique molecular identifiers. TCRdb itself ran the PCR reads through MiXCR, one entry per CDR3 protein. Among approximately 520,000 distinct CDR3 sequences listed, about an eighth were seen once. Only a few counts were recorded for this clonotype. Its target is not known. The clonotype was recovered from a female patient aged 2-10 years who had a stem cell transplant for aplastic anemia, so the T cells may come from the graft donor. The sequenced sample was PBMCs, mostly from graft donor cells, obtained 180 days after TCRalphabeta/CD19-depleted stem cell transplant. This chain links TRBV5-1 with TRBJ2-5; D not resolved. As DNA, the CDR3 is TGCGCCAGCAGCTCAACACGAGCGGAGACCCAGTACTTC. As protein: CASSSTRAETQYF.